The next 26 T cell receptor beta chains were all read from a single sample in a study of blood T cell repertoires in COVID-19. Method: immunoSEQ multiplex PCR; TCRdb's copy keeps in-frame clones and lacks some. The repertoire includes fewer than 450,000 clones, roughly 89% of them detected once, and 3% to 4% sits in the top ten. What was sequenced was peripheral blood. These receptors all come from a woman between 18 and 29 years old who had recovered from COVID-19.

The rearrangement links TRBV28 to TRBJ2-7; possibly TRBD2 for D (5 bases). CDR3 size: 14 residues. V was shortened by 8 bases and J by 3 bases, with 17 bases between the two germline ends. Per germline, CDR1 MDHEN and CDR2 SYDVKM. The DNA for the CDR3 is TGTGCCAGCGAGTCATCTAGCAGACACTACGAGCAGTACGTC. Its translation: CASESSSRHYEQYV.

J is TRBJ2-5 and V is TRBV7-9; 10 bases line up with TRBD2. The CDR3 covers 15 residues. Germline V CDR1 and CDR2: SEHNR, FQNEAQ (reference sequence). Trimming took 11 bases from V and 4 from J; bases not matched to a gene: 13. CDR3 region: CAGSSGSRIGETQYF. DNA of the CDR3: TGTGCCGGATCTAGCGGGAGTCGAATCGGAGAGACCCAGTACTTC.

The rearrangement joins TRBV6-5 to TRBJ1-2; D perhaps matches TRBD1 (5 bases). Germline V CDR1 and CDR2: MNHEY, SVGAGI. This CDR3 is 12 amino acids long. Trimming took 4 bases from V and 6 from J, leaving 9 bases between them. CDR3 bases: TGTGCCAGCAGTTGGGGACTCCATGGCTACACCTTC. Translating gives CASSWGLHGYTF.

CDR3 protein: CASSSLGLSNTEAFF. The DNA for the CDR3 is TGCGCCAGCAGCTCCCTTGGGCTCTCGAACACTGAAGCTTTCTTT. The J gene is TRBJ1-1, the V gene TRBV5-1, with D hard to call. The germline V gene has CDR1 SGHRS and CDR2 YFSETQ. V was clipped by 3 bases and J by 1 base, with 13 bases between them. This CDR3 contains 15 residues. Full variable domain (remainder filled in from reference TRBV5-1 and TRBJ1-1): KAGVTQTPRYLIKTRGQQVTLSCSPISGHRSVSWYQQTPGQGLQFLFEYFSETQRNKGNFPGRFSGRQFSNSRSEMNVSTLELGDSALYLCASSSLGLSNTEAFFGQGTRLTVV.

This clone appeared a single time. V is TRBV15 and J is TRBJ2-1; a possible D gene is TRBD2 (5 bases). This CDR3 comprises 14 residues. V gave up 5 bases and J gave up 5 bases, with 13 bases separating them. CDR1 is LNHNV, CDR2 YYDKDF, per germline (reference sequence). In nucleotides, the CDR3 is TGTGCCACCAGCCCCCTAAGAGGGAACAATGAGCAGTTCTTC. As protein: CATSPLRGNNEQFF.

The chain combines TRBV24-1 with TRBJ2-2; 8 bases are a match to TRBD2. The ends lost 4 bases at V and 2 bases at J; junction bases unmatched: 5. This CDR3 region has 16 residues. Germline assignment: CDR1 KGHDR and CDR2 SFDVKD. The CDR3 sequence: CATSDLTSVNTGELFF. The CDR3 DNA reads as TGTGCCACCAGTGACTTGACTAGCGTTAACACCGGGGAGCTGTTTTTT.

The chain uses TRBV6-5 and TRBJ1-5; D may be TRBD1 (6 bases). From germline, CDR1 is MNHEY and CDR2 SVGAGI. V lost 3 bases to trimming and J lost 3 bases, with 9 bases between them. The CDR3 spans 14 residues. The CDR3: CASSYSGANQPQHF. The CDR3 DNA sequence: TGTGCCAGCAGTTATTCAGGGGCCAATCAGCCCCAGCATTTT.

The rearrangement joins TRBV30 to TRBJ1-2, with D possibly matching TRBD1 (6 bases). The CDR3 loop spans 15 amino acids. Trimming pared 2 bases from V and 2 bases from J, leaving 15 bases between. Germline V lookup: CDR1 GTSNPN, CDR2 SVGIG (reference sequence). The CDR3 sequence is CAWSKSLQGNYGYTF. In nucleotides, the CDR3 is TGTGCCTGGAGTAAGAGCCTTCAGGGGAACTATGGCTACACCTTC.

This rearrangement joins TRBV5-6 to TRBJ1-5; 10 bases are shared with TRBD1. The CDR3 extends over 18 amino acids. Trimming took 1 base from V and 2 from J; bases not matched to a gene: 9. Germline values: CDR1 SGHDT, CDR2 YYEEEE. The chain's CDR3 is CASSLRDRGSFGNQPQHF. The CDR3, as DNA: TGTGCCAGCAGCTTGCGGGACAGGGGTAGTTTTGGCAATCAGCCCCAGCATTTT.

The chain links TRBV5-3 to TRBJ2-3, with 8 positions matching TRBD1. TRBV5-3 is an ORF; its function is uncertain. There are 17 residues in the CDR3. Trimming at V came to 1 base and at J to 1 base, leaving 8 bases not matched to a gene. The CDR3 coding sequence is TGTGCCAGAAGCTTGATAGGGACAGGCTATTGCACAGATACGCAGTATTTT. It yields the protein CARSLIGTGYCTDTQYF.

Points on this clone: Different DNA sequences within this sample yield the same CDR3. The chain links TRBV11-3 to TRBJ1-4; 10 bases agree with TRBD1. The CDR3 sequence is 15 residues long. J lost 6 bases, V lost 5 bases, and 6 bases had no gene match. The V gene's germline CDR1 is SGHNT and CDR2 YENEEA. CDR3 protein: CASSPRGTGDEKLFF. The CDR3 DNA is TGTGCCAGCAGCCCTAGAGGGACAGGGGATGAAAAACTGTTTTTT.

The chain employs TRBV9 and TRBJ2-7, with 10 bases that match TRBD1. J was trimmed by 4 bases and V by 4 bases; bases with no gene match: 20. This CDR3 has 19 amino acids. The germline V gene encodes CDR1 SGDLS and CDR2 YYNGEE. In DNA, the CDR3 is TGTGCCAGCAGCTCCCCCCGTGAAGGGGGACAGGGGTTACAATACGAGCAGTACGTC. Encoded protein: CASSSPREGGQGLQYEQYV.

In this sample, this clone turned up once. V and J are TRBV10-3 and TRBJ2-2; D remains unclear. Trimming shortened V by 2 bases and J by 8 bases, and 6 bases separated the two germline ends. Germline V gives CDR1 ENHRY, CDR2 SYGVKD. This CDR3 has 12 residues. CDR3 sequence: CAISELEGELFF. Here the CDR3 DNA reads TGTGCCATCAGTGAGCTGGAGGGGGAGCTGTTTTTT.

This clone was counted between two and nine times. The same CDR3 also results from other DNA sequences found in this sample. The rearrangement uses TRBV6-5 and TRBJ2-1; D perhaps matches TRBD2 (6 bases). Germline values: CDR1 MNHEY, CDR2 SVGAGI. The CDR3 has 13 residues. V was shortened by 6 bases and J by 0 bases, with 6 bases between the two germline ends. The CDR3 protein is CASRRDSYNEQFF. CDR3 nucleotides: TGTGCCAGCAGGCGGGACTCCTACAATGAGCAGTTCTTC.

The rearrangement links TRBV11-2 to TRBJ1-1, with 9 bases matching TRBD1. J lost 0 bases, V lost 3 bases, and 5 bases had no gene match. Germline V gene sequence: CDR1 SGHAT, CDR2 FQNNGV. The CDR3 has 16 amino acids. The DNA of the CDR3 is TGTGCCAGCAGCTTTACGGACAGGGGCTTGAACACTGAAGCTTTCTTT. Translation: CASSFTDRGLNTEAFF.

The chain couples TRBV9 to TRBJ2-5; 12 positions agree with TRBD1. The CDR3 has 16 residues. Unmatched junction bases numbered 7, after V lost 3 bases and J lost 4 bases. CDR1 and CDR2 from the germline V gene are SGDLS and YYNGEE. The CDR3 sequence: CASSARDRGLSETQYF. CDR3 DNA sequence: TGTGCCAGCAGCGCCCGGGACAGGGGGCTTTCAGAGACCCAGTACTTC.

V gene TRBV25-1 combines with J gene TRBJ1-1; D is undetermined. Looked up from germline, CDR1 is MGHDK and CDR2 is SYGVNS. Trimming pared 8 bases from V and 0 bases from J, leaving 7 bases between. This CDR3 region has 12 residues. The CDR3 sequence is CASRGVNTEAFF. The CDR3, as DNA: TGTGCCAGCCGCGGGGTGAACACTGAAGCTTTCTTT.

The CDR3 DNA follows: TGTGCCAGCAGCTCCTCCGGACAGTTACACTATGGCTACACCTTC. The encoded protein is CASSSSGQLHYGYTF. The V gene is TRBV11-2, the J gene TRBJ1-2; D may be TRBD1 (6 bases). The CDR3 consists of 15 residues. CDR1 and CDR2 (germline): SGHAT, FQNNGV. Deletions cut 4 bases from V and 3 bases from J, with 15 bases between.

In DNA, the CDR3 is TGTGCCAGTAGTCCGGGGGGGAGAAACACCATATATTTT. Encoded protein: CASSPGGRNTIYF. V is TRBV19 and J is TRBJ1-3; tentatively, D is TRBD1 (5 bases). Looked up from germline, CDR1 is LNHDA and CDR2 is SQIVND (reference sequence). The V end lost 5 bases, the J end lost 5 bases, and 10 bases lay between the germline ends. The CDR3 sequence is 13 residues long.

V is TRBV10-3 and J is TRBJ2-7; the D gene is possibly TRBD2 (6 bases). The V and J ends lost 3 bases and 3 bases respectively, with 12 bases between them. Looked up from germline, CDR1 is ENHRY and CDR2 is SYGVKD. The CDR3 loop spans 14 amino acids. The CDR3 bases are TGTGCCATCAGTGATTCCAGGAGGGGCTACGAGCAGTACGTC. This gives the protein CAISDSRRGYEQYV.

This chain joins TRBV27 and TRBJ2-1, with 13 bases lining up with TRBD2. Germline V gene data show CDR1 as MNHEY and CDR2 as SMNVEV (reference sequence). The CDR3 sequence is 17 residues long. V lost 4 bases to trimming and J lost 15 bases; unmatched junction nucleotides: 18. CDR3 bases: TGTGCCAGCAGTTCTAATCCGACCGGGACTAGCGGGAAGGTACTGTTCTTC. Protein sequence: CASSSNPTGTSGKVLFF.

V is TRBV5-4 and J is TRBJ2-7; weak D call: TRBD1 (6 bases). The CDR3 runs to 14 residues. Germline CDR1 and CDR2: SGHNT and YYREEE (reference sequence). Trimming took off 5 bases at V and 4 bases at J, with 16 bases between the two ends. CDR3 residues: CASSQTGTRYEQYV. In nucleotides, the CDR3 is TGTGCCAGCAGTCAAACAGGGACACGGTACGAGCAGTACGTC.

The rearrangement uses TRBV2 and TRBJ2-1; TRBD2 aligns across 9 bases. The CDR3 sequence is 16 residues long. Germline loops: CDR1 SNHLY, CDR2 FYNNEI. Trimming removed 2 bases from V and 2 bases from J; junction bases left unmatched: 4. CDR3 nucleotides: TGTGCCAGCAGTGAAAGTTCTAGCGGGGCCTACAATGAGCAGTTCTTC. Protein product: CASSESSSGAYNEQFF.

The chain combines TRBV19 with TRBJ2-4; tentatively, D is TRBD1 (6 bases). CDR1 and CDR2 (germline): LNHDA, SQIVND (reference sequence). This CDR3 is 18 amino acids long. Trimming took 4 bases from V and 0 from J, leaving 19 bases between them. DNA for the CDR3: TGTGCCAGTAGTACCTCACAGGGAGTCGCTAAAGCCAAAAACATTCAGTACTTC. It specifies CASSTSQGVAKAKNIQYF. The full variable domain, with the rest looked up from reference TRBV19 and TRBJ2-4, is DGGITQSPKYLFRKEGQNVTLSCEQNLNHDAMYWYRQDPGQGLRLIYYSQIVNDFQKGDIAEGYSVSREKKESFPLTVTSAQKNPTAFYLCASSTSQGVAKAKNIQYFGAGTRLSVL.

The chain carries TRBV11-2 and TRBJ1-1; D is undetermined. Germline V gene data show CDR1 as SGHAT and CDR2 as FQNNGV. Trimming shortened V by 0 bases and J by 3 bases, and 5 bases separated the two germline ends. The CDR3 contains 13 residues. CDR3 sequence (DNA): TGTGCCAGCAGCTTAGACGGGGACACTGAAGCTTTCTTT. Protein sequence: CASSLDGDTEAFF.

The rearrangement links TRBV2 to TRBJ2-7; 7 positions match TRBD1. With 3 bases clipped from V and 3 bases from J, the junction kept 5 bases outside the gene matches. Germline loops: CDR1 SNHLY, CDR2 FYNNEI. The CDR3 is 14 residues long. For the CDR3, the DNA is TGTGCCAGCAGTGATAGTGCAGGGGGCTACGAGCAGTACGTC. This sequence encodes CASSDSAGGYEQYV.